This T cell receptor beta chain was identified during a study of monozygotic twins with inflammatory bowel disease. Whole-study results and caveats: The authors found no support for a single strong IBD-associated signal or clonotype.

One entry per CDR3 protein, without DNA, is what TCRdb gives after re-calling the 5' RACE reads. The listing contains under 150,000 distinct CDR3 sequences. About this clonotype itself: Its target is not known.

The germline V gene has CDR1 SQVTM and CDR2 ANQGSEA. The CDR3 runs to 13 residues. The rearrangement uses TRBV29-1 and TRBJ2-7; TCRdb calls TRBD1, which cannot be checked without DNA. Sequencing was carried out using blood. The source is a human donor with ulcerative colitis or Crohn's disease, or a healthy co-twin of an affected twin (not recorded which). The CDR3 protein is CSVGRGMAYEQYF.